Shown below are 19 T cell receptor beta chains from a single sample sequenced in a study of T cell repertoires in cytomegalovirus infection. For these TCRs, the target antigens are not known. TCRdb redid the calling of the reads with MiXCR, one entry per CDR3 protein. The table records 80,000 or so distinct CDR3 sequences, around 37% of them present only once. The sequencing here drew on CD8+ T cells from cultured PBMCs, taken from culture after CMV antigen stimulation. Receptors originate from a human donor in good health (CMV status not recorded). Some clones in this sample may be carry-over from other donors' samples.

The chain carries TRBV13 and TRBJ2-7, with D perhaps matching TRBD1 (6 bases). CDR3 length equals 15 residues. V was cut by 0 bases and J by 7 bases, with 16 bases left in between. Germline V gives CDR1 PRHDT, CDR2 FYEKMQ (reference sequence). The CDR3 DNA reads as TGTGCCAGCAGCTTAGGACAGGGATCGATGGGGGAGCAGTACTTC. Translating it yields CASSLGQGSMGEQYF.

V is TRBV7-1 and J is TRBJ2-3, with 13 positions matching TRBD2. TRBV7-1 is annotated as an ORF whose role is uncertain. The CDR3 has 17 amino acids. With 5 bases clipped from V and 1 base from J, the junction kept 6 bases outside the gene matches. CDR3 region: CASSTFGLAGGTDTQYF. The CDR3 region has the DNA TGTGCCAGCAGCACCTTTGGACTAGCGGGAGGCACAGATACGCAGTATTTT.

As concerns this clonotype: Its ends do not fully match the called genes, so a read error is possible. The V and J genes are TRBV6-1 and TRBJ2-5; 10 bases agree with TRBD1. The CDR3 extends over 14 amino acids. The germline gives CDR1 MNHNS, CDR2 SASEGT. CDR3 sequence: CASSEDRGPETQYF. DNA for the CDR3: TGTGCCAGCAGCGAAGACAGGGGGCCGGAGACCCAGTACTTC.

The CDR3 spells CASSPDRGRTKLFF. The CDR3 coding sequence is TGTGCCAGCAGTCCTGACAGGGGGAGAACTAAACTGTTTTTT. J is TRBJ1-4 and V is TRBV12-3 or TRBV12-4; 9 bases agree with TRBD1. CDR3 length: 14 amino acids. J was trimmed by 11 bases and V by 5 bases; bases with no gene match: 9.

The rearrangement joins TRBV4-2 to TRBJ2-1; the D is unclear. The V end was cut by 0 bases, the J end by 2 bases, with 14 bases between. In germline, CDR1 is LGHNA, CDR2 YNFKEQ. The CDR3 loop spans 17 amino acids. CDR3: CASSQEGGGVTYNEQFF. CDR3 sequence (DNA): TGTGCCAGCAGCCAAGAAGGTGGTGGGGTTACCTACAATGAGCAGTTCTTC.

The chain combines TRBV7-9 with TRBJ1-2; 7 bases are shared with TRBD1. The CDR3 spans 13 residues. The V gene's germline CDR1 is SEHNR and CDR2 FQNEAQ (reference sequence). V trimming: 5 bases; J trimming: 5 bases; junction bases outside the gene matches: 5. The CDR3 region has the DNA TGTGCCAGCAGCGGAGACAGGGAATATGGCTACACCTTC. Protein sequence: CASSGDREYGYTF.

V usage is TRBV7-2 and J usage is TRBJ1-2; no firm D call. Looked up from germline, CDR1 is SGHTA and CDR2 is FQGNSA. V was pared by 5 bases and J by 3 bases, with 4 bases between. This CDR3 has 11 residues. In DNA form, the CDR3 reads TGTGCCAGCAGCCCCGACTATGGCTACACCTTC. Protein product: CASSPDYGYTF.

This clonotype occurred a few times. The rearrangement joins TRBV12-5 to TRBJ1-1, with 11 bases identical to TRBD1. V shed 5 bases and J 6 bases; nucleotides not matched to a gene: 5. Germline assignment: CDR1 LGHNT and CDR2 FRNRAP. This CDR3 is built from 14 residues. The CDR3 protein is CASGTGQGASEAFF. DNA of the CDR3: TGTGCTAGTGGTACCGGACAGGGGGCCTCTGAAGCTTTCTTT.

The chain uses TRBV20-1 and TRBJ1-5; weak D call: TRBD1 (5 bases). CDR1 and CDR2 from the germline V gene are DFQATT and SNEGSKA (reference sequence). Trimming took 1 base from V and 5 from J, leaving 12 bases between them. This CDR3 is built from 14 residues. CDR3 residues: CSARGPGTDQPQHF. DNA for the CDR3: TGCAGTGCTAGAGGCCCGGGGACGGATCAGCCCCAGCATTTT.

The J gene is TRBJ2-5, the V gene TRBV5-6, with a weak D call TRBD1 (6 bases). Germline V gene lookup returns CDR1 SGHDT and CDR2 YYEEEE. The CDR3 totals 14 residues. Trimming pared 3 bases from V and 3 bases from J, leaving 12 bases between. CDR3 bases: TGTGCCAGCAGCTCCGGGACATTTGAAGAGACCCAGTACTTC. It specifies CASSSGTFEETQYF.

This clonotype has more than one count but fewer than ten. The chain recombines TRBV28 with TRBJ2-3, with D possibly being TRBD2 (5 bases). This CDR3 has 18 amino acids. V lost 5 bases to trimming and J lost 0 bases, with 21 bases between them. Germline V gives CDR1 MDHEN, CDR2 SYDVKM. For the CDR3, the DNA is TGTGCCAGCAGTGACGGACTGAGGAACCTACCTAGCACAGATACGCAGTATTTT. Protein sequence: CASSDGLRNLPSTDTQYF.

The chain joins TRBV18 to TRBJ1-1, with D possibly matching TRBD1 (6 bases). CDR3 size: 16 residues. The V gene's germline CDR1 is KGHSH and CDR2 LQKENI. Trimming stripped 4 bases from V and 1 base from J, with 16 bases between. In nucleotides, the CDR3 is TGTGCCAGCTCACTAACGGACAGCCCCTCGAACACTGAAGCTTTCTTT. This translates into CASSLTDSPSNTEAFF.

This clonotype appeared a few times. The chain links TRBV20-1 to TRBJ2-7, with a tentative D call TRBD2 (5 bases). The length of the CDR3 is 13 residues. V was shortened by 3 bases and J by 2 bases, with 11 bases between the two germline ends. Germline V lookup: CDR1 DFQATT, CDR2 SNEGSKA (reference sequence). CDR3 bases: TGCAGTGCTAGTGACGGGGAGACCTACGAGCAGTACTTC. Its translation: CSASDGETYEQYF.

The chain combines TRBV7-9 with TRBJ1-1; TRBD1 is a possible D gene (5 bases). Looked up from germline, CDR1 is SEHNR and CDR2 is FQNEAQ (reference sequence). This CDR3 comprises 14 residues. V was clipped by 2 bases and J by 3 bases, with 10 bases between them. This CDR3 is CASSLYGADTEAFF. CDR3 nucleotide sequence: TGTGCCAGCAGCTTATACGGGGCGGACACTGAAGCTTTCTTT.

The rearrangement uses TRBV6-1 and TRBJ2-3, with unresolved D. The V gene lost 5 bases and the J gene lost 1 base, with 13 bases spanning the gap. Germline V CDR1 and CDR2: MNHNS, SASEGT. The CDR3 extends over 15 amino acids. The CDR3 region is CASSYLQQGTDTQYF. In DNA, the CDR3 is TGTGCCAGCAGTTACCTTCAGCAGGGCACAGATACGCAGTATTTT.

The V and J genes are TRBV20-1 and TRBJ1-2; D possibly corresponds to TRBD1 (5 bases). Deletions cut 6 bases from V and 4 bases from J, with 12 bases between. The CDR3 spans 12 residues. The germline V gene encodes CDR1 DFQATT and CDR2 SNEGSKA (reference sequence). The chain's CDR3 is CSARETGYGYTF. CDR3 nucleotide sequence: TGCAGTGCCAGGGAGACTGGCTATGGCTACACCTTC.

The rearrangement links TRBV27 to TRBJ1-2; D is uncertain. Germline lookup yields CDR1 MNHEY and CDR2 SMNVEV (reference sequence). Trimming stripped 1 base from V and 8 bases from J, with 23 bases between. The CDR3 is 17 amino acids. Written as DNA, the CDR3 is TGTGCCAGCAGTTTATTTCCAGTGGCGTCGGATCTACACGGCTACACCTTC. Translating it yields CASSLFPVASDLHGYTF.

This clonotype has a single count. The chain joins TRBV7-6 to TRBJ2-1; D perhaps matches TRBD2 (6 bases). There are 16 residues in the CDR3. V was trimmed by 1 base and J by 10 bases, leaving 20 bases between them. Germline CDR1 reads SGHVS; CDR2 reads FNYEAQ. CDR3 amino acids: CASSLGPGGPQSEQFF. In nucleotides, the CDR3 is TGTGCCAGCAGCTTAGGTCCCGGGGGACCACAGTCGGAGCAGTTCTTC.

This chain joins TRBV5-1 and TRBJ2-2, with D perhaps being TRBD1 or TRBD2 (6 bases each). The germline V gene has CDR1 SGHRS and CDR2 YFSETQ. CDR3 size: 15 residues. V lost 10 bases, J lost 3 bases, and 19 bases lay in between. For the CDR3, the DNA is TGCGCCTCAGGGGAGGTCCCCTCGGACACCGGGGAGCTGTTTTTT. Translated: CASGEVPSDTGELFF.